This entry is about one T cell receptor beta chain. The target of this receptor is not known. The CDR3 does not close with the conserved phenylalanine or tryptophan, likely indicating a read error. From a lookup of the germline V gene, CDR1 and CDR2 are SQVTM and ANQGSEA. Trimming at the junction amounts to 4 bases on V and 4 bases on J, and the germline ends lie 4 bases apart. The CDR3 extends over 10 residues, inclusive of both ends. Only the CDR3 DNA is retained, 30 bases long and in frame from the first base. Preparation of the library involved PCR. Sequenced using a NextSeq 500. Bulk TCR libraries were made following a previously described method, with the TCR primers given in Table S5. The Qiagen AllPrep DNA/RNA kit was used to purify total RNA. Before any analysis, reads coming from multiple sequencing runs of the same library were combined into one pool. The authors' pipeline ran thus. Reads were retained only if an exact TCR constant sequence was present, and the retained reads were trimmed to 150 nt and grouped according to their 12-nt molecular barcodes. Reads in each barcode group were sub-clustered using a 15% Levenshtein threshold, and a quality-weighted consensus sequence was built for each RNA molecule. Non-functional sequences were excluded, and lower-count sequences lying one edit away from another sequence were also excluded. Barcode sub-clusters with fewer than 20% of the maximum read count were removed, based on fitting two negative binomial distributions. TCRdb cleaned the public reads at Q25 with fastp, built clones with MiXCR and kept in-frame beta chains. Rows with a matching CDR3 protein are joined into one entry that keeps the most common DNA and genes. In this record, the V and J calls reflect TCRdb's handling and not the investigators' own analysis. This sample is represented by about 500,000 distinct CDR3 sequences; about 26% of them were singletons. The top ten clonotypes cover just over 0.75% of the sample.

This sample was included in a study of molecular identifiers for immune sequencing clone quantification (dated by TCRdb to the late 2010s). Study-wide context: For a replicate experiment, RNA from around 20,000 or 100,000 naive CD8 T cells was divided into five aliquots, of which four were sequenced. This methods study used CD8 T cells to benchmark TCR RNA copy counting and molecular-identifier clustering-based TCR repertoire sequencing (MIDCIRS).

What the study reported, not specific to this receptor: Spiked-in Jurkat TCR RNA equivalent to a single cell was reported to be detectable even among over 800,000 naive CD8 T cells. In CMV-specific effector cells, clones with more than 20 RNA copies contained over 99% of molecules, whereas in naive cells such clones contained under 1% of molecules. Roughly 3 recovered TCR RNA copies per cell were obtained by modeling, versus roughly 10 by digital PCR, implying a capture efficiency of 25% to 30%. Without barcode sub-clustering, chimeric consensus sequences inflated TCR diversity; chimeras reached as high as 47%. Highly expanded clone sizes could be underestimated if identical TCR molecules share a barcode. The naive libraries included spiked-in Jurkat TCR RNA (roughly 9 copies' worth), and this RNA is not part of the donor repertoire.

Naive CD8 T cell libraries were made from approximately 20,000 to 1,000,000 sorted cells using 10%, 30% or 50% of purified RNA. On a BD FACSAria II, naive CD8 T cells were FACS-sorted as CD8+CD4-CCR7+CD45RA+ and collected into RLT Plus buffer. Detection sensitivity was tested by spiking Jurkat RNA equal to about eleven TCR copies' worth into samples containing roughly 19,000-1,000,000 naive CD8 T cells. CD8 T cells were enriched using RosetteSep CD8+ T Cell Enrichment Cocktail and Ficoll-Paque, and the enriched cells then underwent ACK red cell lysis. This TCR came from a human donor in good health. Some libraries in this study had Jurkat cell RNA spiked in. The receptor chain draws on TRBV29-1 and TRBJ2-5, with an unclear D gene assignment. Sequencing was performed on naive CD8+ T cells from blood, with Jurkat cell RNA spiked in. The sample's cell subset or site label, in plain terms: FACS-sorted CD8+CD4-CCR7+CD45RA+ naive T cells. At the DNA level, the sequence is TGCAGCGTTGTGCGAGAGACCCAGTACCTC. It translates to CSVVRETQYL.